Detailed here is one T cell receptor beta chain. Its antigen is not identified. A second PCR, run for roughly 6 to 11 cycles, used a sample-barcoded 5' primer plus a J-beta primer mix. TCRdb ran MiXCR on the 5' RACE reads and lists one entry per CDR3 protein. The table lists some 750,000 distinct CDR3 sequences, about 20% of them singletons. CDR1 is DFQATT and CDR2 is SNEGSKA in the germline V gene (reference sequence). This CDR3 has 15 residues. The ends lost 0 bases at V and 2 bases at J; junction bases unmatched: 5. The sample originates from a study of blood T cells in healthy people across ages. Per sample, extraction of total RNA gave at least 6 micrograms in every case. Whole-study results and caveats: Researchers deemed the diversity estimates from one million T cells underestimates.

Source material: blood. The source of this sequence is a man between 65 and 80 years old in good health. J is TRBJ2-3 and V is TRBV20-1; 7 bases are a match to TRBD1. CDR3 sequence reads: CSARDRDRNTDTQYF. CDR3 nucleotides: TGCAGTGCTAGAGATCGGGACAGAAACACAGATACGCAGTATTTT.